Listed here is a single TCR beta chain. Seattle patients were enrolled while actively infected and followed longitudinally. The CDR3 has 14 amino acids. With 6 bases removed from V and 5 bases from J, the gap between germline ends came to 16 bases. Germline V gives CDR1 MNHEY, CDR2 SVGAGI. As originally analysed: Estimates of nucleated cell counts were drawn from the amplification of reference gene primers. Profiled with immunoSEQ multiplex PCR; TCRdb holds only in-frame clones, not every one. The V and J calls and clone size were taken over from that table, and D and trimming were inferred from the DNA. Of a few hundred thousand clones listed, around 89% are singletons. These data originate in a study of blood T cell repertoires in COVID-19. Turning to the study itself: PBMCs, B-cell-depleted T cells, or T cells provided the cDNA or gDNA that made up the material.

The source is a woman in her twenties or thirties with COVID-19, enrolled during active disease. The genes are TRBV6-5 and TRBJ1-1, with TRBD1 as a possible D gene (6 bases). The sequenced sample was peripheral blood. CDR3 nucleotides: TGTGCCAGCAGAACAACAGGGTTTCGGACTGAAGCTTTCTTT. It specifies CASRTTGFRTEAFF.